Listed here is a single T cell receptor beta chain. Per the original data handling: Reference gene primer amplification in the assay estimated nucleated cell counts. Repertoires were generated with immunoSEQ multiplex PCR, while TCRdb's copy carries only in-frame clones and drops some. Clone size and V and J calls were adopted from that table, with D and trimming inferred from the DNA. The sample contains more than 90,000 clones, around three quarters of which appear only once. These data come from a study of blood T cell repertoires in COVID-19. Background on the study: Acute and convalescent COVID-19 specimens originated in the United States, Italy and Spain.

The CDR3 spans 12 residues. V was shortened by 3 bases and J by 6 bases, with 6 bases between the two germline ends. Germline lookup yields CDR1 KGHDR and CDR2 SFDVKD. The chain combines TRBV24-1 with TRBJ2-3; D is uncertain. This TCR was sampled from a man in his 70s with acute or convalescent COVID-19. The source material was peripheral blood. CDR3 bases: TGTGCCACCAGTGATGGGCCTGATACGCAGTATTTT. This sequence encodes CATSDGPDTQYF.